This record looks at one T cell receptor (beta chain) sequence and its context. This sample includes further DNA sequences coding for the same CDR3. The data were obtained in a study of cytomegalovirus exposure and HLA in healthy donors. About the research overall: Early released data had about 85 million unique TCRs, all coming from HLA-typed donors. Falling in the Caucasian-associated ancestry cluster were less than 85% of approximately 400 genotyped donors.

PCR primers comprised 60 Vbeta and 13 Jbeta primers. As handled by the study authors: A later analysis tallied 80 million to 100 million unique TCR beta chains, roughly 11 million of them shared. Measured with immunoSEQ multiplex PCR; TCRdb has only the in-frame clones, and not every one. The V and J calls and clone size are taken from that table; D and trimming were inferred from the DNA. The repertoire table contains some 84,000 clones. CDR1 SQVTM and CDR2 ANQGSEA come from the germline V gene. The ends were cut back, 4 bases at V and 0 bases at J, with 13 bases in the middle. The CDR3 length is 15 residues.

The V gene is TRBV29-1, the J gene TRBJ1-5; a weak D match, TRBD1 (5 bases). Sequencing used PBMCs. This sequence originates from a man in his fifties or sixties in good health and CMV-seronegative. CDR3 DNA: TGCAGCGTTGTTTTCGGGGGAAATAGCAATCAGCCCCAGCATTTT. It translates to CSVVFGGNSNQPQHF.